Each of the 30 T cell receptor beta chains below was sequenced from the same sample in a study of metastatic and nonmetastatic thyroid tumors. TCRdb re-called clones via MiXCR from the PCR reads. The top ten hold 8.8% of the sample, which has 84,000 or so clones, 8.6% seen once. Ahead of thyroid surgery, no patient had received treatment of any kind. The sequenced sample was blood. These receptor sequences come from a female donor with papillary thyroid cancer or a benign thyroid nodule (not recorded which). Some clones in this sample may be carry-over from other donors' samples.

This clone was observed at least ten times. V is TRBV20-1 and J is TRBJ1-1, with a possible D match to TRBD1 (5 bases). The V end lost 0 bases, the J end lost 5 bases, and 10 bases lay between the germline ends. Germline V gives CDR1 DFQATT, CDR2 SNEGSKA (reference sequence). This CDR3 region has 13 residues. DNA of the CDR3: TGCAGTGCTAGAGAGGTCAAGGGGACTGAAGCTTTCTTT. Translated: CSAREVKGTEAFF.

This clone was recorded at least ten times. The CDR3 loop reads CASSYSKQGTYEQYF. CDR3 DNA: TGTGCCAGCAGTTACTCCAAACAGGGAACCTACGAGCAGTACTTC. V usage is TRBV6-6 and J usage is TRBJ2-7; TRBD1 might be the D (6 bases). This CDR3 has 15 residues. Germline V CDR1 and CDR2: MNHNY, SVGAGI (reference sequence). The ends were cut back, 0 bases at V and 2 bases at J, with 11 bases in the middle.

In its sample, this clone was seen many times. The chain joins TRBV5-1 to TRBJ2-7; no firm D call. The CDR3 spans 13 residues. V gave up 2 bases and J gave up 7 bases, with 13 bases separating them. CDR1 is SGHRS, CDR2 YFSETQ, per germline. The CDR3 DNA is TGCGCCAGCAGCTTTGCCGTCGAGGCTGAGCAGTACTTC. It specifies CASSFAVEAEQYF.

At least ten counts were recorded for this clone. This chain joins TRBV20-1 and TRBJ2-7; either TRBD1 or TRBD2 may fit D (5 bases each). This CDR3 is 12 amino acids long. Looked up from germline, CDR1 is DFQATT and CDR2 is SNEGSKA (reference sequence). Trimming removed 2 bases at V and 6 bases at J, with 11 bases between. The CDR3 DNA sequence: TGCAGTGCTAGATTCGGGGCAGCCGAGCAGTACTTC. This codes for CSARFGAAEQYF.

At least ten counts were recorded for this clone. The V call is TRBV18, the J call TRBJ2-6; D possibly corresponds to TRBD1 (7 bases). The V gene lost 8 bases and the J gene lost 2 bases, with 10 bases spanning the gap. The germline CDR1 and CDR2 sequences are KGHSH and LQKENI. The CDR3 extends over 14 amino acids. This CDR3 reads CASRGTAGANVLTF. CDR3 in DNA: TGTGCCAGCCGGGGGACAGCTGGGGCCAACGTCCTGACTTTC.

This clone was seen a handful of times. A clone one base away is much larger, so this may be a read error. The identical CDR3 is also encoded by other nucleotide sequences in the sample. This rearrangement joins TRBV19 to TRBJ1-1, with 8 bases fitting TRBD1. CDR3 size: 13 residues. Germline V CDR1 and CDR2: LNHDA, SQIVND (reference sequence). The CDR3 loop is CASSMDRDTEAFF. CDR3 DNA sequence: TGTGCAAGTAGTATGGACAGGGACACTGAAGCTTTCTTT.

On this clone itself: A much larger clonotype is one base distant, so this may be a read error. The rearrangement uses TRBV5-5 and TRBJ2-7; 9 bases map to TRBD1. Germline assignment: CDR1 SGHKS and CDR2 YYEKEE (reference sequence). V lost 6 bases and J lost 6; bases outside the gene matches: 7. The CDR3 sequence is 13 residues long. CDR3 in amino acids: CASMWTGEGEQYF. The CDR3 DNA reads TGTGCCAGCATGTGGACAGGGGAAGGCGAGCAGTACTTC.

This clone has only a few counts. The chain combines TRBV6-4 with TRBJ1-2; D remains unclear. CDR3 size: 14 residues. The ends were cut back, 6 bases at V and 8 bases at J, with 19 bases in the middle. Germline V gene lookup returns CDR1 MRHNA and CDR2 SNTAGT. The DNA for the CDR3 is TGTGCCAGCAGCATGGGAGAGGGTACTGGGGGCTACACCTTC. Translation gives CASSMGEGTGGYTF.

This clone was detected many times. The chain couples TRBV6-1 to TRBJ2-7; 9 bases fit TRBD1. CDR3 size: 14 residues. Losses at the gene ends were 5 bases for V and 3 bases for J; bases not matched to a gene: 5. Germline V gene sequence: CDR1 MNHNS, CDR2 SASEGT. The CDR3 sequence is CASSLTGGVYEQYF. CDR3 in DNA: TGTGCCAGCAGTCTGACAGGGGGAGTCTACGAGCAGTACTTC.

This clone occurred many times. The chain has TRBV15 and TRBJ2-7; no reliable D call. Germline V lookup: CDR1 LNHNV, CDR2 YYDKDF (reference sequence). Trimming stripped 1 base from V and 5 bases from J, with 15 bases between. This CDR3 has 15 residues. CDR3 sequence (DNA): TGTGCCACCAGCAGAGGCCGGGCCCCGTCCAACGAGCAGTACTTC. This encodes CATSRGRAPSNEQYF.

This clone was recorded at least ten times. The sample has other DNA sequences that encode this CDR3 too. The genes are TRBV25-1 and TRBJ2-2, with no clear D. Germline V lookup: CDR1 MGHDK, CDR2 SYGVNS. V lost 5 bases, J lost 5 bases, and 12 bases lay in between. CDR3 length: 14 amino acids. The CDR3: CASSLVSKTGELFF. CDR3 in DNA: TGTGCCAGCAGTCTCGTGTCCAAGACCGGGGAGCTGTTTTTT. Variable domain in full (rest from reference TRBV25-1 and TRBJ2-2): EADIYQTPRYLVIGTGKKITLECSQTMGHDKMYWYQQDPGMELHLIHYSYGVNSTEKGDLSSESTVSRIRTEHFPLTLESARPSHTSQYLCASSLVSKTGELFFGEGSRLTVL.

This clone was counted once. CDR3: CASSPPSGGSSYEQYF. The DNA for the CDR3 is TGTGCCAGCTCACCGCCTAGCGGGGGGAGCTCCTACGAGCAGTACTTC. V and J are TRBV18 and TRBJ2-7; 11 positions match TRBD2. Germline V CDR1 and CDR2: KGHSH, LQKENI. With V trimmed by 3 bases and J by 0 bases, 4 bases remained unmatched. The CDR3 runs to 16 residues.

This clone has a count of ten or more. The J gene is TRBJ2-3, the V gene TRBV12-3 or TRBV12-4; D unclear. The V end lost 6 bases, the J end lost 1 base, and 8 bases lay between the germline ends. CDR3 length: 13 residues. The CDR3 reads CASRPDGTDTQYF. In DNA form, the CDR3 reads TGTGCCAGCAGACCGGACGGCACAGATACGCAGTATTTT.

This clone showed up many times. The J gene is TRBJ2-7, the V gene TRBV4-1; D gene unclear. Trimming removed 0 bases from V and 4 bases from J, with 7 bases in between. There are 13 residues in the CDR3. CDR1 MGHRA and CDR2 YSYEKL come from the germline V gene. DNA for the CDR3: TGCGCCAGCAGCCAAGATTTGGGATACGAGCAGTACTTC. The encoded protein is CASSQDLGYEQYF.

This clone was observed at least ten times. The chain uses TRBV20-1 and TRBJ2-1; a weak D match, TRBD2 (5 bases). Germline V CDR1 and CDR2: DFQATT, SNEGSKA (reference sequence). The V end was cut by 8 bases, the J end by 8 bases, with 16 bases between. This CDR3 is built from 12 residues. The CDR3: CSTRAGDHEQFF. CDR3 coding DNA: TGCAGTACGCGTGCGGGCGACCATGAGCAGTTCTTC.

In this sample, this clone turned up many times. The junction shows a germline mismatch at one end, possibly a read error. This sample includes further DNA sequences coding for the same CDR3. This chain uses TRBV6-4 with TRBJ2-2; 7 bases agree with TRBD1. Germline loops: CDR1 MRHNA, CDR2 SNTAGT. The CDR3 consists of 15 residues. CDR3 in amino acids: CASSEEGAGTGELFF. CDR3 DNA: TGCGCCAGCAGTGAAGAGGGGGCTGGAACCGGGGAGCTGTTTTTT.

At least ten counts were recorded for this clone. The chain uses TRBV6-2 or TRBV6-3 and TRBJ2-7, with D hard to call. Trimming left V 2 bases short and J 5 bases short, with 7 bases between. The CDR3 loop spans 12 amino acids. Germline CDR1 is MNHEY and CDR2 is SVGEGT. The CDR3 sequence is CASSYGVDEQYF. CDR3 nucleotides: TGTGCCAGCAGTTACGGGGTGGACGAGCAGTACTTC.

Many counts were recorded for this clone. The chain couples TRBV7-2 to TRBJ2-7; weak D call: TRBD2 (6 bases). CDR1 is SGHTA, CDR2 FQGNSA, per germline. V was pared by 1 base and J by 6 bases, with 13 bases between. This CDR3 comprises 14 residues. The CDR3, as DNA: TGTGCCAGCAGCTTAGATGGAGGGCTGGGCGAGCAGTACTTC. This gives the protein CASSLDGGLGEQYF.

This clone has ten or more counts. CDR3 coding DNA: TGTGCCAGCAGTTTAACAGCGGTGATCTCTGGGGCCAACGTCCTGACTTTC. Residues: CASSLTAVISGANVLTF. The rearrangement uses TRBV12-3 or TRBV12-4 and TRBJ2-6; TRBD2 might be the D (5 bases). CDR3 length equals 17 residues. Trimming shortened V by 2 bases and J by 0 bases, and 11 bases separated the two germline ends.

Ten or more counts support this clone. V is TRBV29-1 and J is TRBJ1-2; D might be TRBD1 (5 bases). CDR1 and CDR2 from the germline V gene are SQVTM and ANQGSEA. V was trimmed by 4 bases and J by 5 bases, leaving 8 bases between them. The CDR3 consists of 11 residues. CDR3 sequence (DNA): TGCAGCGTTGGGGGGAAATATGGCTACACCTTC. Its protein product is CSVGGKYGYTF.

This clone appeared many times. The chain uses TRBV12-3 or TRBV12-4 and TRBJ1-5, with TRBD1 as a possible D gene (5 bases). Trimming left V 6 bases short and J 4 bases short, with 13 bases between. The CDR3 sequence is 14 residues long. CDR3 residues: CASSFLGVNQPQHF. DNA for the CDR3: TGTGCCAGCAGCTTTCTGGGGGTTAATCAGCCCCAGCATTTT.

The table lists this clone with a few counts. With a much larger clone just one base away, this may be a read error. CDR3 region: CDISSNTEAFF. In DNA, the CDR3 is TGTGACATCAGCAGTAACACTGAAGCTTTCTTT. The chain has TRBV10-3 and TRBJ1-1; unclear D gene. Germline values: CDR1 ENHRY, CDR2 SYGVKD. The CDR3 extends over 11 amino acids.

This clone was seen ten or more times. The rearrangement links TRBV2 to TRBJ2-5, with 7 positions matching TRBD2. CDR3 length: 16 residues. With V trimmed by 3 bases and J by 2 bases, 9 bases remained unmatched. CDR1 is SNHLY and CDR2 is FYNNEI in the germline V gene. Written as DNA, the CDR3 is TGTGCCAGCAGTGAGGCGGGAGCGGGGAAACAAGAGACCCAGTACTTC. Encoded protein: CASSEAGAGKQETQYF.

The table lists this clone with many counts. J is TRBJ2-7 and V is TRBV6-5, with 10 bases aligning to TRBD2. CDR1 is MNHEY and CDR2 is SVGAGI in the germline V gene. The J segment lost 6 bases and the V segment lost 0 bases, leaving 8 bases of the junction unmatched. This CDR3 spans 16 amino acids. CDR3 DNA sequence: TGTGCCAGCAGTTACTCCCGTAGCGGGGGGTTAGGCGAGCAGTACTTC. Translating gives CASSYSRSGGLGEQYF.

This clone was seen at least ten times. The rearrangement links TRBV10-3 to TRBJ1-1; the match to TRBD1 covers 8 bases. Germline assignment: CDR1 ENHRY and CDR2 SYGVKD. Trimming cost V 7 bases and J 4 bases; bases outside gene matches: 2. The CDR3 has 12 residues. The chain's CDR3 is CAIKQGATEAFF. The CDR3 DNA sequence: TGTGCCATCAAGCAGGGGGCCACTGAAGCTTTCTTT.

There are many counts of this clone. The chain employs TRBV6-2 or TRBV6-3 and TRBJ2-7; D is possibly TRBD1 (6 bases). With 6 bases removed from V and 0 bases from J, the gap between germline ends came to 21 bases. The length of the CDR3 is 17 residues. Per germline, CDR1 MNHEY and CDR2 SVGEGT. The CDR3 here is CASRTPPGTQSSYEQYF. In DNA form, the CDR3 reads TGTGCCAGCAGGACTCCCCCCGGGACACAGAGCTCCTACGAGCAGTACTTC.

This clone has at least ten counts. The rearrangement links TRBV5-1 to TRBJ2-7; weak D call: TRBD2 (5 bases). V lost 1 base and J 3 bases, leaving 17 bases between the germline ends. Per germline, CDR1 SGHRS and CDR2 YFSETQ. This CDR3 comprises 16 residues. The CDR3 here is CASSLLGRPAYYEQYF. The CDR3, as DNA: TGCGCCAGCAGCTTGTTGGGGAGACCGGCTTACTACGAGCAGTACTTC.

This clone was seen repeatedly, ten times or more. The chain couples TRBV30 to TRBJ2-6; D assignment may be TRBD1 or TRBD2 (5 bases each). This CDR3 has 17 residues. Germline CDR1 GTSNPN, CDR2 SVGIG (reference sequence). With 1 base removed from V and 0 bases from J, the gap between germline ends came to 13 bases. CDR3 bases: TGTGCCTGGAGTGAGAAAGAGGGGCTCTCTGGGGCCAACGTCCTGACTTTC. Amino acid sequence: CAWSEKEGLSGANVLTF.

This chain links TRBV30 with TRBJ1-5, with D unclear. CDR1 is GTSNPN, CDR2 SVGIG, per germline (reference sequence). This CDR3 spans 13 amino acids. Trimming left V 1 base short and J 3 bases short, with 7 bases between. The CDR3 bases are TGTGCCTGGAGTGGAGGGATCAATCAGCCCCAGCATTTT. It translates to CAWSGGINQPQHF.

This clone was observed many times. The J gene is TRBJ2-2, the V gene TRBV9; D remains ambiguous. Germline CDR1 and CDR2: SGDLS and YYNGEE. Between the trimmed V and J ends, which lost 4 bases and 7 bases, there was a span of 17 bases. The CDR3 has 15 residues. The DNA of the CDR3 is TGTGCCAGCAGCCTCCTTCCGGAATTTGGCGGGGAGCTGTTTTTT. Residues: CASSLLPEFGGELFF.